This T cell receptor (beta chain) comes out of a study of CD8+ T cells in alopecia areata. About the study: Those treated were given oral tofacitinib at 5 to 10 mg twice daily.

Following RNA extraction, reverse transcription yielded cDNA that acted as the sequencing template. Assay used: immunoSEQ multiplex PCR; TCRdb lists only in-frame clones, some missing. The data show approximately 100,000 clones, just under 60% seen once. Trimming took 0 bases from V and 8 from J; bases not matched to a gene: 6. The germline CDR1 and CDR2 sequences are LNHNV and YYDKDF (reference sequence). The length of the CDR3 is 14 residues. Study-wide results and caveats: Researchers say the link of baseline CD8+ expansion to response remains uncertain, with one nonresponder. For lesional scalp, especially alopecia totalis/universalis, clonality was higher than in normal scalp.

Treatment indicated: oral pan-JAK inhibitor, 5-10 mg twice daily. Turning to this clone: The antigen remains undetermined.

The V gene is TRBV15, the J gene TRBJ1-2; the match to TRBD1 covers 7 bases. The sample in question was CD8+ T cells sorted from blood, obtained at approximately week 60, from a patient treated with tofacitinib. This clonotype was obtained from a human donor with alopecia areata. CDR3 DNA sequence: TGTGCCACCAGCAGAGACCAGGGGGATGGGGGCTACACCTTC. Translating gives CATSRDQGDGGYTF.